The rows below give T cell receptor beta chains drawn from one sample of a study of radiotherapy plus CTLA-4 blockade in lung cancer. The table came from immunoSEQ multiplex PCR; TCRdb's copy has only in-frame clones and leaves some out. The sample yields roughly 30,000 clones, approximately 82% seen once. Sequencing was performed on peripheral blood, taken from a patient treated with radiotherapy plus ipilimumab. Every receptor here comes from a human donor with non-small cell lung cancer who had stable disease on radiotherapy plus ipilimumab. CDR3s include the opening cysteine and the closing phenylalanine or tryptophan. The order of the fields is J gene, V gene, clone size, D gene, CDR3 DNA, CDR3 protein. A D gene is named only where the DNA matches it firmly. Clone size appears in some rows only: once, few, many, or a class for an expanded clone.

j_call: TRBJ1-6; v_call: TRBV6-5; clone_size: .; d_call: .; cdr3_nt: TGTGCCAGCAGTTATCTGAGGAATGGGGAATCACCCCTCCACTTT; cdr3_aa: CASSYLRNGESPLHF
j_call: TRBJ1-2; v_call: TRBV29-1; clone_size: .; d_call: .; cdr3_nt: TGCAGCGTTATAGAGTTAAATGGCTACACCTTC; cdr3_aa: CSVIELNGYTF
j_call: TRBJ2-1; v_call: TRBV11-2; clone_size: .; d_call: TRBD1; cdr3_nt: TGTGCCAGCAGCTGGGGGGACAGGGGGTATGAGCAGTTCTTC; cdr3_aa: CASSWGDRGYEQFF
j_call: TRBJ1-1; v_call: TRBV27; clone_size: .; d_call: TRBD1; cdr3_nt: TGTGCCAGCACCCAGACAGGGCTTAACACTGAAGCTTTCTTT; cdr3_aa: CASTQTGLNTEAFF
j_call: TRBJ2-3; v_call: TRBV2; clone_size: .; d_call: TRBD2; cdr3_nt: TGTGCCAGCAGGTCTCAGCGGGGGGGCCCAGATACGCAGTATTTT; cdr3_aa: CASRSQRGGPDTQYF
j_call: TRBJ2-4; v_call: TRBV19; clone_size: .; d_call: TRBD2; cdr3_nt: TGTGCCAGTAGTATGGGCCGGGAGGACATTCAGTACTTC; cdr3_aa: CASSMGREDIQYF
j_call: TRBJ1-1; v_call: TRBV14; clone_size: .; d_call: .; cdr3_nt: TGTGCCAGCAGCTACCCGGGCCGAGGGACTGAAGCTTTCTTT; cdr3_aa: CASSYPGRGTEAFF
j_call: TRBJ1-5; v_call: TRBV9; clone_size: .; d_call: .; cdr3_nt: TGTGCCAGCAGCGTAGGGCAGCAGAATCAGCCCCAGCATTTT; cdr3_aa: CASSVGQQNQPQHF
j_call: TRBJ1-6; v_call: TRBV6-5; clone_size: .; d_call: TRBD1; cdr3_nt: TGTGCCAGCAGTGTGGGGGACAGGGGAAATTCACCCCTCCACTTT; cdr3_aa: CASSVGDRGNSPLHF
j_call: TRBJ2-5; v_call: TRBV7-3; clone_size: .; d_call: .; cdr3_nt: TGTGCCAGCAGCTTAGGAGGGAGACAAGAGACCCAGTACTTC; cdr3_aa: CASSLGGRQETQYF
j_call: TRBJ2-2; v_call: TRBV7-3; clone_size: few; d_call: .; cdr3_nt: TGTGCCAGCAGCTCCTACAAAGGGGGGACGACCGGGGAGCTGTTTTTT; cdr3_aa: CASSSYKGGTTGELFF
j_call: TRBJ2-3; v_call: TRBV6-1; clone_size: .; d_call: .; cdr3_nt: TGTGCCAGCAGGAATCCCCGGGGAGATACGCAGTATTTT; cdr3_aa: CASRNPRGDTQYF
j_call: TRBJ1-5; v_call: TRBV10-3; clone_size: .; d_call: .; cdr3_nt: TGTGCCATCAGTGGGGAGTATGGCAATCAGCCCCAGCATTTT; cdr3_aa: CAISGEYGNQPQHF
j_call: TRBJ2-3; v_call: TRBV11-3; clone_size: .; d_call: TRBD2; cdr3_nt: TGTGCCAGCAGCCGAAAGACTAGCGGGTTCTCCACAGATACGCAGTATTTT; cdr3_aa: CASSRKTSGFSTDTQYF
j_call: TRBJ1-1; v_call: TRBV29-1; clone_size: .; d_call: TRBD1; cdr3_nt: TGCAGCCTCAACGAGGGGGCCGGCACTGAAGCTTTCTTT; cdr3_aa: CSLNEGAGTEAFF
j_call: TRBJ1-6; v_call: TRBV4-3; clone_size: .; d_call: .; cdr3_nt: TGCGCCAGCAGCCAAGATGAACAGAATAATTCACCCCTCCACTTT; cdr3_aa: CASSQDEQNNSPLHF
j_call: TRBJ2-3; v_call: TRBV7-2; clone_size: .; d_call: TRBD2; cdr3_nt: TGTGCCAGCAGCCTCCAGGCCGGGCGGGGGGCCGGAGATACGCAGTATTTT; cdr3_aa: CASSLQAGRGAGDTQYF
j_call: TRBJ2-3; v_call: TRBV6-1; clone_size: .; d_call: TRBD1; cdr3_nt: TGTGCCAGCAGTCGACAGGGGGTTAGCACAGATACGCAGTATTTT; cdr3_aa: CASSRQGVSTDTQYF
j_call: TRBJ2-2; v_call: TRBV11-2; clone_size: few; d_call: .; cdr3_nt: TGTGCCAGCAGCTTTATGCGGGGCACCGGGGAGCTGTTTTTT; cdr3_aa: CASSFMRGTGELFF
j_call: TRBJ2-1; v_call: TRBV2; clone_size: .; d_call: TRBD1; cdr3_nt: TGTGCCACCTTAGGACAGGACGCCTCCTCCTACAATGAGCAGTTCTTC; cdr3_aa: CATLGQDASSYNEQFF
j_call: TRBJ2-1; v_call: TRBV7-2; clone_size: .; d_call: .; cdr3_nt: TGTGCCAGCAGCCAAGACTTTAACAATGAGCAGTTCTTC; cdr3_aa: CASSQDFNNEQFF
j_call: TRBJ2-7; v_call: TRBV6-9; clone_size: .; d_call: .; cdr3_nt: TGTGCCAGCAGTTACTCGGGGGACGGATCCTACGAGCAGTACTTC; cdr3_aa: CASSYSGDGSYEQYF
j_call: TRBJ1-1; v_call: TRBV5-4; clone_size: few; d_call: .; cdr3_nt: TGTGCCAGCAGCCCTAGGGGGATGAACACTGAAGCTTTCTTT; cdr3_aa: CASSPRGMNTEAFF
j_call: TRBJ2-2; v_call: TRBV14; clone_size: .; d_call: TRBD1; cdr3_nt: TGTGCCAGCAGCCACTTCGACAGGGGGGCTAACACCGGGGAGCTGTTTTTT; cdr3_aa: CASSHFDRGANTGELFF
j_call: TRBJ1-1; v_call: TRBV5-6; clone_size: .; d_call: .; cdr3_nt: TGTGCCAGCAGCTTGGCTCCTGCAAAGAACACTGAAGCTTTCTTT; cdr3_aa: CASSLAPAKNTEAFF
j_call: TRBJ1-5; v_call: TRBV7-9; clone_size: once; d_call: .; cdr3_nt: TGTGCCAGCAGCTTCCGGGACAGCAATCAGCCCCAGCATTTT; cdr3_aa: CASSFRDSNQPQHF
j_call: TRBJ2-7; v_call: TRBV9; clone_size: .; d_call: .; cdr3_nt: TGTGCCAGCAGCTTCGGGGACGGAGGCTCCTACGAGCAGTACTTC; cdr3_aa: CASSFGDGGSYEQYF
j_call: TRBJ1-2; v_call: TRBV25-1; clone_size: few; d_call: .; cdr3_nt: TGTGCCAGCAGTGAACGGGGTTTGGATGGCTACACCTTC; cdr3_aa: CASSERGLDGYTF
j_call: TRBJ2-2; v_call: TRBV5-1; clone_size: .; d_call: .; cdr3_nt: TGCGCCAGCAGCTTGGAGGGTCCCGGGGAGCTGTTTTTT; cdr3_aa: CASSLEGPGELFF
j_call: TRBJ1-6; v_call: TRBV7-2; clone_size: .; d_call: .; cdr3_nt: TGTGCCAGCAGCTCAGCTCTACAGGGAGGCTCCTATAATTCACCCCTCCACTTT; cdr3_aa: CASSSALQGGSYNSPLHF
j_call: TRBJ2-1; v_call: TRBV4-3; clone_size: .; d_call: .; cdr3_nt: TGCGCCAGCGGACGGGGGTGGTACAATGAGCAGTTCTTC; cdr3_aa: CASGRGWYNEQFF
j_call: TRBJ2-3; v_call: TRBV9; clone_size: .; d_call: .; cdr3_nt: TGTGCCAGCAGCGAGGGGTGGACAGATACGCAGTATTTT; cdr3_aa: CASSEGWTDTQYF
j_call: TRBJ2-5; v_call: TRBV29-1; clone_size: .; d_call: TRBD1; cdr3_nt: TGCAGCGTTGGGCCGACAGGGAGAGGAGAAACCCAGTACTTC; cdr3_aa: CSVGPTGRGETQYF
j_call: TRBJ2-1; v_call: TRBV10-3; clone_size: .; d_call: TRBD1; cdr3_nt: TGTGCCATCAGTGAGCTAACAGGGGGGCCCTACAATGAGCAGTTCTTC; cdr3_aa: CAISELTGGPYNEQFF
j_call: TRBJ2-7; v_call: TRBV10-1; clone_size: .; d_call: TRBD1; cdr3_nt: TGCGCCAGCAGTGAGTCAGGGACAGGGTACGAGCAGTACTTC; cdr3_aa: CASSESGTGYEQYF
j_call: TRBJ2-2; v_call: TRBV6-1; clone_size: .; d_call: .; cdr3_nt: TGTGCCAGCAGTATGACAGGTTTAGCCGGGGAGCTGTTTTTT; cdr3_aa: CASSMTGLAGELFF
j_call: TRBJ1-2; v_call: TRBV7-9; clone_size: few; d_call: TRBD1; cdr3_nt: TGTGCCAGCAGGCGCGGACAGGGGGGCAGCTACACCTTC; cdr3_aa: CASRRGQGGSYTF
j_call: TRBJ2-7; v_call: TRBV7-2; clone_size: .; d_call: TRBD1; cdr3_nt: TGTGCCAGCAGCTGGGGACAGGCCATACGCTACGAGCAGTACTTC; cdr3_aa: CASSWGQAIRYEQYF
j_call: TRBJ1-2; v_call: TRBV5-1; clone_size: .; d_call: .; cdr3_nt: TGCGCCAGCTCCCCGGAGGGGATGGATGGCTACACCTTC; cdr3_aa: CASSPEGMDGYTF
j_call: TRBJ1-2; v_call: TRBV2; clone_size: .; d_call: .; cdr3_nt: TGTGCCAGCAGGCGCGGGAGCTATGGCTACACCTTC; cdr3_aa: CASRRGSYGYTF
j_call: TRBJ2-1; v_call: TRBV1; clone_size: .; d_call: .; cdr3_nt: TGCACCAGCAGCCAAGTGGCAGCGGGGGAGTACAATGAGCAGTTCTTC; cdr3_aa: CTSSQVAAGEYNEQFF
j_call: TRBJ1-2; v_call: TRBV9; clone_size: few; d_call: .; cdr3_nt: TGTGCCAGCAGCGTAGCGGCAGGGGAGGACTATGGCTACACCTTC; cdr3_aa: CASSVAAGEDYGYTF
j_call: TRBJ1-4; v_call: TRBV5-1; clone_size: .; d_call: .; cdr3_nt: TGCGCCAGCAGCCCTAACGGGGCAACTAATGAAAAACTGTTTTTT; cdr3_aa: CASSPNGATNEKLFF
j_call: TRBJ1-6; v_call: TRBV7-2; clone_size: .; d_call: TRBD1; cdr3_nt: TGTGCCAGCAGTTACAGGGGAGTCGGTTCACCCCTCCACTTT; cdr3_aa: CASSYRGVGSPLHF
j_call: TRBJ2-5; v_call: TRBV13; clone_size: .; d_call: .; cdr3_nt: TGTGCCAGCAGCATAGAGGGCCCCGCGGAGACCCAGTACTTC; cdr3_aa: CASSIEGPAETQYF
j_call: TRBJ1-2; v_call: TRBV28; clone_size: .; d_call: TRBD1; cdr3_nt: TGTGCCAGCAGTTTATCCGGGACAGGGGGAATGAACTATGGCTACACCTTC; cdr3_aa: CASSLSGTGGMNYGYTF
j_call: TRBJ2-5; v_call: TRBV7-8; clone_size: .; d_call: .; cdr3_nt: TGTGCCAGCAGCTTAAACGAAGAGACCCAGTACTTC; cdr3_aa: CASSLNEETQYF
j_call: TRBJ1-5; v_call: TRBV6-4; clone_size: .; d_call: .; cdr3_nt: TGTGCCAGCAGGGCCCGGCCAGCCCTTAGCAATCAGCCCCAGCATTTT; cdr3_aa: CASRARPALSNQPQHF
j_call: TRBJ1-1; v_call: TRBV9; clone_size: .; d_call: TRBD1; cdr3_nt: TGTGCCAGCAGCGTAGCAGGGACAGGGCCAGGGGCTGAAGCTTTCTTT; cdr3_aa: CASSVAGTGPGAEAFF